A few counts support the clone carrying this TCR beta chain. This sample also contains other DNA sequences that code for the same CDR3. The data stem from a study of shared clonotypes between healthy human individuals. Data came from immunoSEQ multiplex PCR; TCRdb stores just in-frame clones and leaves some out. The table has fewer than 1.4 million clones, about four fifths seen once. Germline V gene data show CDR1 as MNHNS and CDR2 as SASEGT. V was pared by 1 base and J by 5 bases, with 4 bases of the junction left unmatched. This CDR3 contains 14 residues. Sequenced material: memory CD4+ T cells from PBMCs. Noted subset: CD45RA-negative fraction. This TCR derives from a man aged 18 to 30 in good health. Some clones in this sample may be carry-over from other donors' samples. The chain links TRBV6-1 to TRBJ1-1; 7 positions match TRBD1. CDR3 nucleotide sequence: TGTGCCAGCAGTGAAGGACAGGGAGAGACTGAAGCTTTCTTT. Its translation: CASSEGQGETEAFF.